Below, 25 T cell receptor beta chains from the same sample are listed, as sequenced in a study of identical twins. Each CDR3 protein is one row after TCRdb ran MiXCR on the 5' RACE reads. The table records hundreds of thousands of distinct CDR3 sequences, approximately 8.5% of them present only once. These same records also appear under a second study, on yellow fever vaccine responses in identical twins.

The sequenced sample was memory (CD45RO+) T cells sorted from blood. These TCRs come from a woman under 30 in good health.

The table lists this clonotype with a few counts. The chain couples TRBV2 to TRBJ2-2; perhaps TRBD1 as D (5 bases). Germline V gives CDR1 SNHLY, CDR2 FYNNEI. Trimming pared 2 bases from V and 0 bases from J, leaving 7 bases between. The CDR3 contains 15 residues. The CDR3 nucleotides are TGTGCCAGCAGTGAAACCAGGGCGAACACCGGGGAGCTGTTTTTT. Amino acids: CASSETRANTGELFF.

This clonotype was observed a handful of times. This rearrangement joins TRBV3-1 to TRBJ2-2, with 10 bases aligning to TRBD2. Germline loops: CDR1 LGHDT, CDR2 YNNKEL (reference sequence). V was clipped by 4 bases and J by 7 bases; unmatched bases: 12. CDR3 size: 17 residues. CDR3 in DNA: TGTGCCAGCAGCCTTAGAAGCGGGGGGGCCGGTGGCGGGGAGCTGTTTTTT. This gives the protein CASSLRSGGAGGGELFF.

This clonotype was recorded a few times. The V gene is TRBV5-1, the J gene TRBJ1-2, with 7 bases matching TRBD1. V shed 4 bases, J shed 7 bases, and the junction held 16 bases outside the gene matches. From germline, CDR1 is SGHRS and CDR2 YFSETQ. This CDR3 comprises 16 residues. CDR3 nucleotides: TGCGCCAGCAGCCCCGTCCCGGGACAGTTGCGGCGTGGCTACACCTTC. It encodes CASSPVPGQLRRGYTF.

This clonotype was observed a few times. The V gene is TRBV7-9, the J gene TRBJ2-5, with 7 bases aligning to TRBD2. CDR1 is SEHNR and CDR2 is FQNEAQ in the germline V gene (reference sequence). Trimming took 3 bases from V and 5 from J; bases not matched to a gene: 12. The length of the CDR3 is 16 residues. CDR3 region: CASSLGLGLAVETQYF. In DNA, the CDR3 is TGTGCCAGCAGCTTGGGGCTTGGTCTAGCGGTCGAGACCCAGTACTTC.

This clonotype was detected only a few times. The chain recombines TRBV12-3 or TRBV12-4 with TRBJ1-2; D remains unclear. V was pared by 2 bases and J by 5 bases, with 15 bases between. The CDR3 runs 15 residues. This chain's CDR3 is CASSLNPAALYGYTF. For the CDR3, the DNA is TGTGCCAGCAGTTTAAACCCGGCGGCCCTTTATGGCTACACCTTC.

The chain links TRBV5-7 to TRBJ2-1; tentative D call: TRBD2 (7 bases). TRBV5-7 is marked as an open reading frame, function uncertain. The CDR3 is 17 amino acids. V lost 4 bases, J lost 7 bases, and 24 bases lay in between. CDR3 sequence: CASSPGLVGGGPNEQFF. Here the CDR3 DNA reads TGTGCCAGCAGCCCCGGCCTCGTAGGGGGAGGGCCAAATGAGCAGTTCTTC.

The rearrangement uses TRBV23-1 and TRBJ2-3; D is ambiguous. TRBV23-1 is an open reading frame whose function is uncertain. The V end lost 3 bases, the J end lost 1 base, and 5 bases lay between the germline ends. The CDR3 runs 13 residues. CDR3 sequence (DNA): TGCGCCAGCAGTCAGGCCCGCACAGATACGCAGTATTTT. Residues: CASSQARTDTQYF.

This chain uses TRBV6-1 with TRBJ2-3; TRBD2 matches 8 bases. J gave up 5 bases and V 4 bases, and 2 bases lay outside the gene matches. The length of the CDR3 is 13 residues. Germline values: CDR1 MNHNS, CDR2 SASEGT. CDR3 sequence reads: CASSAGLGDTQYF. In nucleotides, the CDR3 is TGTGCCAGCAGTGCGGGACTAGGAGATACGCAGTATTTT.

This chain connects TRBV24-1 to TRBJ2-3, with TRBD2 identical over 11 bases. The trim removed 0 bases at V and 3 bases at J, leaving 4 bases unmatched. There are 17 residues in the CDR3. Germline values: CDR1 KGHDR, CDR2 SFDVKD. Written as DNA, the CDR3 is TGTGCCACCAGTGATTTGCCGACTAGCGGGACGACAGATACGCAGTATTTT. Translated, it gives CATSDLPTSGTTDTQYF.

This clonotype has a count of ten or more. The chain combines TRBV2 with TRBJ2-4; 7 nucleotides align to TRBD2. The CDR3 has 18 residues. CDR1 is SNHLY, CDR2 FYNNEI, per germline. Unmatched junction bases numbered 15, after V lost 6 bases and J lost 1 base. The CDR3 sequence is CASRRPGTTLGAKNIQYF. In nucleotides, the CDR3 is TGTGCCAGCAGGCGTCCCGGGACTACCTTGGGGGCCAAAAACATTCAGTACTTC.

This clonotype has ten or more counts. The CDR3 nucleotides are TGCGCCAGCATCGATGGGAGAGGGGATACTGAAGCTTTCTTT. Translated, it gives CASIDGRGDTEAFF. The chain couples TRBV5-1 to TRBJ1-1, with a weak D call TRBD1 (5 bases). Germline V gives CDR1 SGHRS, CDR2 YFSETQ. Trimming removed 6 bases from V and 5 bases from J, with 17 bases in between. The CDR3 is made up of 14 amino acids.

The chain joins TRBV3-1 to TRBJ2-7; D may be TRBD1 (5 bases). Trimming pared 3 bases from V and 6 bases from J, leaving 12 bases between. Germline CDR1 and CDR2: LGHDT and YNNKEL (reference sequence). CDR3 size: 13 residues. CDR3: CASSQHGAGEQYV. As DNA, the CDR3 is TGTGCCAGCAGCCAGCATGGGGCTGGCGAGCAGTACGTC.

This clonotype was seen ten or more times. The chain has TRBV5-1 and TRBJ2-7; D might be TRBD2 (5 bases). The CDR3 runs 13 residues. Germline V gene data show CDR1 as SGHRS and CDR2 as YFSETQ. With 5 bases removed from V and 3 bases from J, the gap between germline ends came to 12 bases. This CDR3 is CASSKDGDYEQYF. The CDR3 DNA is TGCGCCAGCAGTAAGGACGGGGACTACGAGCAGTACTTC.

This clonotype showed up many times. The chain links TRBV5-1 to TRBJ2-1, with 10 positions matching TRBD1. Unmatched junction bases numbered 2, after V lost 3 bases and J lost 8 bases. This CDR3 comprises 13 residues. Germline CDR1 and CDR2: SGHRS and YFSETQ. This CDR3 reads CASSWTGGDEQFF. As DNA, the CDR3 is TGCGCCAGCAGCTGGACAGGGGGAGATGAGCAGTTCTTC.

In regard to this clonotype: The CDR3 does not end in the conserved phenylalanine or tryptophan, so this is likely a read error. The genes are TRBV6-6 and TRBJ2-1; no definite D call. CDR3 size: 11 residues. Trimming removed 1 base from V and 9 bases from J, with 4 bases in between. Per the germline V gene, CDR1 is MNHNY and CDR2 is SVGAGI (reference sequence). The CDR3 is CASSYLAEQFS. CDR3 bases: TGTGCCAGCAGTTACTTAGCTGAGCAGTTCTCC.

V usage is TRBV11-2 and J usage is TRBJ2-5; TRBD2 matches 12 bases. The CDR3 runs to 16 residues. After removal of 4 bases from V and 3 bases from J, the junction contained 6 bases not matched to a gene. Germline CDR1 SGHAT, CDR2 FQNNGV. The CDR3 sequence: CASSSGPSGGEETQYF. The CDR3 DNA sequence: TGTGCCAGCAGCTCCGGTCCTAGCGGGGGGGAAGAGACCCAGTACTTC.

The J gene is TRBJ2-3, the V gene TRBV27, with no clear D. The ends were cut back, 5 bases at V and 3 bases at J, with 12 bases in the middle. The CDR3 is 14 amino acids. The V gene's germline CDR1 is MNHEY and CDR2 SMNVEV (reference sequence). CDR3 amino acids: CASSPTYETDTQYF. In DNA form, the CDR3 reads TGTGCCAGCAGTCCAACGTACGAAACAGATACGCAGTATTTT.

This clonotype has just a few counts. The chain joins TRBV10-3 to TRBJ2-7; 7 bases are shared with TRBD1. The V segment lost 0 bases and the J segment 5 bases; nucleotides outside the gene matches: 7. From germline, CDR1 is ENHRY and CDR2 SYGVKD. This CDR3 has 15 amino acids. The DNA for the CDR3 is TGTGCCATCAGTGAGTCCGCCGGGACAGCCCACGAGCAGTACGTC. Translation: CAISESAGTAHEQYV.

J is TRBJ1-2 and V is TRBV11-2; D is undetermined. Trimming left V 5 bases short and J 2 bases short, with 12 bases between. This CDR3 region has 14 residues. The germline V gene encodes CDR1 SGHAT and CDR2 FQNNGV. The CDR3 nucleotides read TGTGCCAGCAGCCCCGATTCTGGGAACTATGGCTACACCTTC. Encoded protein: CASSPDSGNYGYTF.

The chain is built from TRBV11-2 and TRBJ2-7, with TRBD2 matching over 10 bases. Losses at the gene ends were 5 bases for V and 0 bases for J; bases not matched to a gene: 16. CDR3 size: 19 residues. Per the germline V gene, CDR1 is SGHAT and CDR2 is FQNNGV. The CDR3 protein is CASSPSPGTSVFVSYEQYV. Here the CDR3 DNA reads TGTGCCAGCAGCCCCTCCCCCGGGACTAGCGTGTTTGTCTCCTACGAGCAGTACGTC.

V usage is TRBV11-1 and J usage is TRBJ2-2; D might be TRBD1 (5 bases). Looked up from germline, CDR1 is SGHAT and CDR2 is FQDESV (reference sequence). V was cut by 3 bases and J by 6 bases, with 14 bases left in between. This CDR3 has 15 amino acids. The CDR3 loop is CASSFGSGRSGELFF. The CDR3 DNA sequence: TGTGCCAGCAGCTTCGGGTCAGGGCGGTCCGGGGAGCTGTTTTTT.

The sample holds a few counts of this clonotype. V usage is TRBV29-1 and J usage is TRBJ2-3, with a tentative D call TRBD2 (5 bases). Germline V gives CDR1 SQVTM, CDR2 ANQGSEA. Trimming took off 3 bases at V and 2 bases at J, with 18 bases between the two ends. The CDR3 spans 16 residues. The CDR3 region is CSVEWLAGWNTDTQYF. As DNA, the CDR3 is TGCAGCGTTGAGTGGCTAGCTGGGTGGAACACAGATACGCAGTATTTT.

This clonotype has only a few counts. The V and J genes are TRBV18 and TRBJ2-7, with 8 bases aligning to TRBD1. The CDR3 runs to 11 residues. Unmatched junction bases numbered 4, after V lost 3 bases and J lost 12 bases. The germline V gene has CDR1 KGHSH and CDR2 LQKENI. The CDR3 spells CASSPGQGLYF. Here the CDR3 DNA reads TGTGCCAGCTCACCCGGACAGGGCCTGTACTTC.

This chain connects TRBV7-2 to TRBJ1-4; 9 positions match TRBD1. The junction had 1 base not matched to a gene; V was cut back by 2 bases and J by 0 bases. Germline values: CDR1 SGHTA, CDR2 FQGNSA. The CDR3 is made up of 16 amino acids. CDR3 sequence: CASSLTGGTTNEKLFF. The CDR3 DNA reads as TGTGCCAGCAGCTTAACAGGGGGCACAACTAATGAAAAACTGTTTTTT.

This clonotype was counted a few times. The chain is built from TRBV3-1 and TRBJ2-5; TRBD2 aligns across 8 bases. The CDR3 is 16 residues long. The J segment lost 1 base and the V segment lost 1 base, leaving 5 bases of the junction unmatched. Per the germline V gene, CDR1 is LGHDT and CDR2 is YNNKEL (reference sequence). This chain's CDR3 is CASSQVAGGGQETQYF. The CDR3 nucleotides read TGTGCCAGCAGCCAAGTTGCGGGGGGTGGCCAAGAGACCCAGTACTTC.